Following are 10 T cell receptor beta chains from one sample sequenced in a study of response to subunit inactivated influenza vaccine. TCRdb reanalysed the RT-PCR reads using MiXCR and keeps one entry per CDR3 protein. Of just under 550,000 distinct CDR3 sequences listed, under 25% were seen once; the top ten hold about 2.8%. These records were also assigned to another study, of T cells expressing NK-cell markers. That paper adds: Making the TCR beta cDNA relied on 5'RACE template switching with UMIs.

Source: CD4+ T cells sorted from PBMCs, taken about 13 days after vaccination. The receptors derive from a man in his fifties who received an inactivated influenza vaccine.

This clonotype was counted only a few times. The chain has TRBV20-1 and TRBJ2-6; D is uncertain. Looked up from germline, CDR1 is DFQATT and CDR2 is SNEGSKA (reference sequence). The CDR3 sequence is 15 residues long. Between the trimmed V and J ends, which lost 1 base and 3 bases, there was a span of 10 bases. As DNA, the CDR3 is TGCAGTGCTAGAGCCGAGAGGAGTGGGGCCAACGTCCTGACTTTC. It specifies CSARAERSGANVLTF.

This clonotype was counted between two and nine times. The V and J genes are TRBV20-1 and TRBJ2-1; 11 bases map to TRBD2. Germline loops: CDR1 DFQATT, CDR2 SNEGSKA (reference sequence). This CDR3 comprises 16 residues. J gave up 2 bases and V 6 bases, and 9 bases lay outside the gene matches. CDR3 residues: CSAPNGLAGTYNEQFF. The DNA for the CDR3 is TGCAGTGCCCCGAACGGACTAGCGGGTACCTACAATGAGCAGTTCTTC.

Of note for this clonotype: The limits of the CDR3 on the DNA are not certain, so only TCRdb's listed CDR3 is given. V and J are TRBV12-3 or TRBV12-4 and TRBJ1-6. The CDR3 spans 15 residues, counting both ends. CDR3 loop: CASSSSSSYNSPLHF.

The chain uses TRBV10-3 and TRBJ1-1; D is unresolved. CDR1 and CDR2 (germline): ENHRY, SYGVKD. The V end was cut by 0 bases, the J end by 1 base, with 9 bases between. The CDR3 is made up of 15 amino acids. The CDR3 here is CAISESGRQNTEAFF. As DNA, the CDR3 is TGTGCCATCAGTGAGTCTGGACGGCAGAACACTGAAGCTTTCTTT.

This clonotype came up a few times. This sequence joins TRBV5-1 and TRBJ2-5; TRBD2 might be the D (6 bases). V shed 2 bases and J shed 5 bases, with 16 bases lying between them. This CDR3 has 15 residues. Per germline, CDR1 SGHRS and CDR2 YFSETQ. The CDR3, as DNA: TGCGCCAGCAGCTTTGGGACTCCGGGGAGGGAGACCCAGTACTTC. Translation: CASSFGTPGRETQYF.

The CDR3 loop is CASSSQLGRGEGANVLTF. The CDR3 DNA follows: TGTGCCAGCAGCTCCCAGCTCGGGCGGGGTGAAGGGGCCAACGTCCTGACTTTC. V is TRBV9 and J is TRBJ2-6; D is perhaps TRBD2 (6 bases). The CDR3 spans 18 residues. V lost 4 bases and J 4 bases, leaving 21 bases between the germline ends. The germline gives CDR1 SGDLS, CDR2 YYNGEE.

This clonotype was seen only a few times. The V and J genes are TRBV20-1 and TRBJ2-1; 7 positions agree with TRBD2. The V segment lost 2 bases and the J segment 3 bases; nucleotides outside the gene matches: 7. CDR1 is DFQATT and CDR2 is SNEGSKA in the germline V gene (reference sequence). The CDR3 runs 15 residues. DNA for the CDR3: TGCAGTGCTAGATCGACTAGCCAGGTCTACAATGAGCAGTTCTTC. Translation gives CSARSTSQVYNEQFF.

This clonotype was seen only once. The V gene is TRBV24-1, the J gene TRBJ2-6; TRBD2 aligns across 10 bases. Germline V gives CDR1 KGHDR, CDR2 SFDVKD. Trimming took 3 bases from V and 2 from J; bases not matched to a gene: 6. This CDR3 spans 18 amino acids. CDR3 bases: TGTGCCACCAGTGATGGGCCAGCGGGAGGGCCTGGGGCCAACGTCCTGACTTTC. Amino acids: CATSDGPAGGPGANVLTF.

The chain employs TRBV4-2 and TRBJ2-5, with a possible D match to TRBD1 (5 bases). The V end lost 3 bases, the J end lost 1 base, and 6 bases lay between the germline ends. CDR1 is LGHNA, CDR2 YNFKEQ, per germline. There are 13 residues in the CDR3. The CDR3 DNA reads TGTGCCAGCAGCCACGACAGCCAAGAGACCCAGTACTTC. Amino acid sequence: CASSHDSQETQYF.

This clonotype has more than one count but fewer than ten. The chain recombines TRBV11-2 with TRBJ2-5, with 7 bases fitting TRBD1. This CDR3 spans 15 amino acids. Germline V gene data show CDR1 as SGHAT and CDR2 as FQNNGV. V shed 3 bases, J shed 1 base, and the junction held 5 bases outside the gene matches. The CDR3 region is CASSFKGAIQETQYF. CDR3 DNA: TGTGCCAGCAGCTTCAAGGGGGCCATCCAAGAGACCCAGTACTTC.